This entry lists 24 T cell receptor beta chains sequenced from one sample in a study of technical replicates of blood from several donors. The assay was immunoSEQ multiplex PCR, and TCRdb's table has in-frame clones only and misses some. This sample has more than 65,000 clones, with around 94% found just once. Sequencing used T cells isolated from PBMCs. The receptor set was obtained from a human donor in good health.

The chain recombines TRBV6-5 with TRBJ2-7; unclear D gene. Trimming removed 0 bases from V and 2 bases from J, with 8 bases in between. This CDR3 is built from 14 residues. The germline CDR1 and CDR2 sequences are MNHEY and SVGAGI. CDR3 in amino acids: CASSYSYGAYEQYF. The CDR3 bases are TGTGCCAGCAGTTACTCGTATGGAGCCTACGAGCAGTACTTC.

Regarding this clone: Other nucleotide sequences from this sample produce the same CDR3. This chain joins TRBV11-3 and TRBJ1-1; no firm D call. The V gene lost 0 bases and the J gene lost 4 bases, with 6 bases spanning the gap. This CDR3 comprises 13 residues. Germline CDR1 and CDR2: SGHNT and YENEEA. As DNA, the CDR3 is TGTGCCAGCAGCTTAGAGGGCAGCACTGAAGCTTTCTTT. Translated: CASSLEGSTEAFF.

J is TRBJ2-3 and V is TRBV27, with 7 bases that match TRBD1. Germline trimming cut 6 bases from V and 4 bases from J; bases unmatched to any gene: 7. This CDR3 is 14 amino acids long. Germline V gives CDR1 MNHEY, CDR2 SMNVEV (reference sequence). CDR3 residues: CASSLQGIADTQYF. In DNA, the CDR3 is TGTGCCAGCAGCCTACAGGGGATCGCAGATACGCAGTATTTT.

This chain joins TRBV9 and TRBJ2-1; the D gene is possibly TRBD2 (5 bases). CDR3 length: 14 amino acids. Trimming shortened V by 1 base and J by 1 base, and 6 bases separated the two germline ends. Germline V lookup: CDR1 SGDLS, CDR2 YYNGEE. Here the CDR3 reads CASSVTGSYNEQFF. In DNA form, the CDR3 reads TGTGCCAGCAGCGTAACGGGATCCTACAATGAGCAGTTCTTC.

The CDR3 coding sequence is TGTGCCAGCAGTGCTCGGGAGGGAGGTCTCACAGATACGCAGTATTTT. Translation: CASSAREGGLTDTQYF. This chain joins TRBV2 and TRBJ2-3; 8 bases are a match to TRBD2. Germline-derived CDR1 and CDR2 are SNHLY and FYNNEI. V shed 4 bases and J 2 bases; nucleotides not matched to a gene: 8. There are 16 residues in the CDR3.

This chain connects TRBV5-1 to TRBJ2-3; 8 nucleotides align to TRBD2. CDR3 length: 14 residues. Looked up from germline, CDR1 is SGHRS and CDR2 is YFSETQ. V was clipped by 4 bases and J by 2 bases; unmatched bases: 3. CDR3 in amino acids: CASSLAGPTDTQYF. CDR3 bases: TGCGCCAGCAGCCTAGCGGGCCCCACAGATACGCAGTATTTT.

The chain is built from TRBV15 and TRBJ2-1, with 7 positions matching TRBD2. Germline V gene data show CDR1 as LNHNV and CDR2 as YYDKDF (reference sequence). Unmatched junction bases numbered 9, after V lost 0 bases and J lost 7 bases. The CDR3 is made up of 16 amino acids. Here the CDR3 reads CATSRDGNWRENEQFF. The CDR3 DNA sequence: TGTGCCACCAGCAGAGATGGAAATTGGCGGGAGAATGAGCAGTTCTTC.

The chain links TRBV4-2 to TRBJ2-7, with TRBD1 matching over 9 bases. This CDR3 has 15 amino acids. Germline CDR1 reads LGHNA; CDR2 reads YNFKEQ. The J segment lost 5 bases and the V segment lost 4 bases, leaving 9 bases of the junction unmatched. CDR3 nucleotides: TGTGCCAGCAGCCTATCCGGGACAGGGACCAACGAGCAGTACTTC. Amino acid sequence: CASSLSGTGTNEQYF.

This clone was recorded only once. V and J are TRBV5-1 and TRBJ2-3; D might be TRBD2 (5 bases). CDR3 size: 15 residues. Germline CDR1 and CDR2: SGHRS and YFSETQ. Trimming removed 2 bases from V and 0 bases from J, with 10 bases in between. The CDR3 sequence: CASSLLDRSTDTQYF. As DNA, the CDR3 is TGCGCCAGCAGCTTACTAGATAGGAGCACAGATACGCAGTATTTT.

The gene calls are TRBV7-8 and TRBJ1-1, with 7 bases aligning to TRBD1. V trimming: 2 bases; J trimming: 7 bases; junction bases outside the gene matches: 4. Germline CDR1 is SGHVS and CDR2 is FQNEAQ. The CDR3 extends over 13 amino acids. The CDR3: CASSLIGTVEAFF. CDR3 nucleotide sequence: TGTGCCAGCAGCTTAATCGGGACAGTTGAAGCTTTCTTT. The complete variable domain, with remaining parts taken from reference TRBV7-8 and TRBJ1-1, reads GAGVSQSPRYKVAKRGQDVALRCDPISGHVSLFWYQQALGQGPEFLTYFQNEAQLDKSGLPSDRFFAERPEGSVSTLKIQRTQQEDSAVYLCASSLIGTVEAFFGQGTRLTVV.

The CDR3 spells CASSPPTGANYEQYF. Here the CDR3 DNA reads TGTGCCAGCTCACCACCTACAGGGGCCAACTACGAGCAGTACTTC. This chain uses TRBV18 with TRBJ2-7; 7 positions agree with TRBD1. There are 15 residues in the CDR3. The V and J ends lost 0 bases and 3 bases, in that order; junction bases with no gene match: 5. Germline V gene lookup returns CDR1 KGHSH and CDR2 LQKENI. The full variable domain, completed using reference TRBV18 and TRBJ2-7, is NAGVMQNPRHLVRRRGQEARLRCSPMKGHSHVYWYRQLPEEGLKFMVYLQKENIIDESGMPKERFSAEFPKEGPSILRIQQVVRGDSAAYFCASSPPTGANYEQYFGPGTRLTVT.

The chain carries TRBV5-1 and TRBJ1-1; D gene unclear. Germline V lookup: CDR1 SGHRS, CDR2 YFSETQ. The CDR3 totals 14 residues. The ends were cut back, 4 bases at V and 5 bases at J, with 15 bases in the middle. The CDR3 DNA follows: TGCGCCAGCAGCGCCGGACCGGGGAGAACTGAAGCTTTCTTT. It yields the protein CASSAGPGRTEAFF.

The CDR3 DNA reads as TGTGCCAGCAGCTTACCTTTTTTGGCTTTCTTT. Its translation: CASSLPFLAFF. V and J are TRBV11-3 and TRBJ1-1; D gene ambiguous. Per germline, CDR1 SGHNT and CDR2 YENEEA. V was cut by 2 bases and J by 11 bases, with 9 bases left in between. The CDR3 has 11 amino acids.

This clone was seen a few times. The chain links TRBV19 to TRBJ2-7; 8 bases are shared with TRBD2. The CDR3 consists of 14 residues. V was clipped by 2 bases and J by 3 bases; unmatched bases: 3. Germline values: CDR1 LNHDA, CDR2 SQIVND (reference sequence). CDR3 loop: CASSIMSGSYEQYF. CDR3 nucleotide sequence: TGTGCCAGTAGTATAATGAGCGGGAGCTACGAGCAGTACTTC.

The V gene is TRBV6-5, the J gene TRBJ2-3; D perhaps matches TRBD1 (6 bases). V was trimmed by 4 bases and J by 2 bases, leaving 16 bases between them. This CDR3 has 16 amino acids. CDR1 and CDR2 (germline): MNHEY, SVGAGI. The CDR3 sequence: CASSSQGVEYTDTQYF. The CDR3 DNA reads TGTGCCAGCAGTTCACAGGGTGTAGAATACACAGATACGCAGTATTTT.

This CDR3 reads CASFPSPGRGETQYF. The CDR3 DNA follows: TGTGCCAGCTTTCCTAGCCCCGGGCGGGGAGAGACCCAGTACTTC. The chain recombines TRBV28 with TRBJ2-5; D is possibly TRBD2 (6 bases). CDR1 MDHEN and CDR2 SYDVKM come from the germline V gene. CDR3 size: 15 residues. With 8 bases removed from V and 4 bases from J, the gap between germline ends came to 20 bases.

The V call is TRBV27, the J call TRBJ2-7, with D perhaps matching TRBD1 (7 bases). V dropped 6 bases and J dropped 3 bases, with 15 bases sitting between them. The germline gives CDR1 MNHEY, CDR2 SMNVEV (reference sequence). The CDR3 spans 14 residues. CDR3 sequence (DNA): TGTGCCAGCAGACAAAGACAGGGACTCTACGAGCAGTACTTC. Residues: CASRQRQGLYEQYF.

This sequence joins TRBV21-1 and TRBJ2-7; the table assigns TRBD1, which was not confirmed against the DNA. TRBV21-1 is flagged as a pseudogene. This CDR3 contains 16 residues. CDR3 loop: CASSKDKGTVIYEQYF. Written as DNA, the CDR3 is TGTGCCAGCAGCAAAGATAAGGGGACAGTGATCTACGAGCAGTACTTC.

This chain links TRBV12-5 with TRBJ1-1, with a tentative D call TRBD1 (5 bases). Germline V gene lookup returns CDR1 LGHNT and CDR2 FRNRAP. This CDR3 spans 16 amino acids. The germline V and J ends were trimmed by 0 bases and 3 bases, with 14 bases remaining between them. In DNA form, the CDR3 reads TGTGCTAGTGGTTTGGTACACGGCAGGGCGGACACTGAAGCTTTCTTT. This sequence encodes CASGLVHGRADTEAFF. Combining the CDR3 with reference TRBV12-5 and TRBJ1-1 gives the whole variable domain DARVTQTPRHKVTEMGQEVTMRCQPILGHNTVFWYRQTMMQGLELLAYFRNRAPLDDSGMPKDRFSAEMPDATLATLKIQPSEPRDSAVYFCASGLVHGRADTEAFFGQGTRLTVV.

The chain has TRBV5-1 and TRBJ2-5; 11 nucleotides align to TRBD1. Looked up from germline, CDR1 is SGHRS and CDR2 is YFSETQ. V gave up 3 bases and J gave up 3 bases; unmatched junction bases: 7. The CDR3 consists of 16 residues. CDR3 sequence (DNA): TGCGCCAGCAGCTCCTCCGGGACAGGGGGTAAAGAGACCCAGTACTTC. Its protein product is CASSSSGTGGKETQYF.

The genes are TRBV11-2 and TRBJ2-1; TRBD2 matches 7 bases. There are 18 residues in the CDR3. Trimming at V came to 4 bases and at J to 1 base, leaving 13 bases not matched to a gene. Per the germline V gene, CDR1 is SGHAT and CDR2 is FQNNGV. In DNA, the CDR3 is TGTGCCAGCAGCTCCACGGCGAGCGGGGCATATTCCTACAATGAGCAGTTCTTC. Translated, it gives CASSSTASGAYSYNEQFF.

The rearrangement joins TRBV19 to TRBJ2-5, with 14 bases that match TRBD2. V shed 1 base, J shed 4 bases, and the junction held 8 bases outside the gene matches. Germline CDR1 reads LNHDA; CDR2 reads SQIVND (reference sequence). The CDR3 has 18 residues. The CDR3 bases are TGTGCCAGTAGTATAGGGGGAGGACTAGCGGGAGGCCCAGAGACCCAGTACTTC. Translated, it gives CASSIGGGLAGGPETQYF.

J is TRBJ2-2 and V is TRBV27; D is ambiguous. The CDR3 sequence is 16 residues long. Germline V gene sequence: CDR1 MNHEY, CDR2 SMNVEV (reference sequence). Deletions cut 1 base from V and 5 bases from J, with 14 bases between. The CDR3 coding sequence is TGTGCCAGCAGTTTATTAGGAGACCGAGTAACCGGGGAGCTGTTTTTT. It is translated as CASSLLGDRVTGELFF.

The chain employs TRBV27 and TRBJ2-5; 8 positions agree with TRBD1. CDR3 length: 15 amino acids. The V gene end was trimmed by 5 bases and the J gene end by 4 bases; junction bases not matched to a gene: 9. Germline CDR1 and CDR2: MNHEY and SMNVEV (reference sequence). CDR3 coding DNA: TGTGCCAGCAGTCCCCGCGGACAGGGAAGAGAGACCCAGTACTTC. It codes for CASSPRGQGRETQYF.